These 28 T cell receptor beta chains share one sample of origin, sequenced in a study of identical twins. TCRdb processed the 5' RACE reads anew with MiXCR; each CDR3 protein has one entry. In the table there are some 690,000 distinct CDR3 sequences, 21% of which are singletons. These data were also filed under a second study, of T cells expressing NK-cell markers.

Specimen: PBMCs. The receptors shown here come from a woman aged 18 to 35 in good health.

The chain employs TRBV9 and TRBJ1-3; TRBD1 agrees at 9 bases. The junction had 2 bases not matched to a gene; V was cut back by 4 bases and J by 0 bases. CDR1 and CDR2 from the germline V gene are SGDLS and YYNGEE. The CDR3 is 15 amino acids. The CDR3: CASSTGGVSGNTIYF. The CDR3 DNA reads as TGTGCCAGCAGCACAGGGGGCGTCTCTGGAAACACCATATATTTT.

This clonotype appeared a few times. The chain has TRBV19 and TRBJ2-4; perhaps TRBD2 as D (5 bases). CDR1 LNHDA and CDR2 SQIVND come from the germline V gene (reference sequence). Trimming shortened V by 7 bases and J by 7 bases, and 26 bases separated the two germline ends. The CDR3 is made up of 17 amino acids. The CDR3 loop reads CASTKSTGSGPRNIQYF. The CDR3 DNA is TGTGCCAGTACGAAATCAACGGGGTCCGGACCCCGTAACATTCAGTACTTC.

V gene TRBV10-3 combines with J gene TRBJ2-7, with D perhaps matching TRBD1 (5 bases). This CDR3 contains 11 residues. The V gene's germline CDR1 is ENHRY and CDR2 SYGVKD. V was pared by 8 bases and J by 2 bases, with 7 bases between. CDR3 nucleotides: TGTGCCATCGCAGGGCCCTACGAGCAGTACTTC. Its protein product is CAIAGPYEQYF.

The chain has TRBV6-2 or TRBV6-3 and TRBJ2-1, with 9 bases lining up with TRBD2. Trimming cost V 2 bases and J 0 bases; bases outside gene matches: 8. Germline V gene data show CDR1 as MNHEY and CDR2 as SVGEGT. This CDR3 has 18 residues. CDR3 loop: CASSYLAGKQSSYNEQFF. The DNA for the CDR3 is TGTGCCAGCAGTTACCTAGCGGGGAAACAGAGCTCCTACAATGAGCAGTTCTTC.

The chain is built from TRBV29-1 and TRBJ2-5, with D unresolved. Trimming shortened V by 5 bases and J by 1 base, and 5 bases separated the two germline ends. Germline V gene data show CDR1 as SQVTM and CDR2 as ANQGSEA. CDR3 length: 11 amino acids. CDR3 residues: CSVPGQETQYF. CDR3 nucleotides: TGCAGCGTTCCCGGCCAAGAGACCCAGTACTTC.

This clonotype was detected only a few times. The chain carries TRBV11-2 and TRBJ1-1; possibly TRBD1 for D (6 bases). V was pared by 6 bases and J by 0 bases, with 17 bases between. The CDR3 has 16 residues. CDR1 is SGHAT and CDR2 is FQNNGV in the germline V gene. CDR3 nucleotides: TGTGCCAGCAGTCTCAACAGGGCTACCATGAACACTGAAGCTTTCTTT. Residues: CASSLNRATMNTEAFF.

This CDR3 is CASSLRRGLNYEQYF. CDR3 nucleotide sequence: TGTGCCAGCAGCTTAAGGAGGGGGCTGAACTACGAGCAGTACTTC. J is TRBJ2-7 and V is TRBV7-9; weak D call: TRBD1 (7 bases). The CDR3 length is 15 residues. Trimming pared 2 bases from V and 3 bases from J, leaving 14 bases between. Per germline, CDR1 SEHNR and CDR2 FQNEAQ (reference sequence). The entire variable domain, with the rest obtained from reference TRBV7-9 and TRBJ2-7, is as follows: DTGVSQNPRHKITKRGQNVTFRCDPISEHNRLYWYRQTLGQGPEFLTYFQNEAQLEKSRLLSDRFSAERPKGSFSTLEIQRTEQGDSAMYLCASSLRRGLNYEQYFGPGTRLTVT.

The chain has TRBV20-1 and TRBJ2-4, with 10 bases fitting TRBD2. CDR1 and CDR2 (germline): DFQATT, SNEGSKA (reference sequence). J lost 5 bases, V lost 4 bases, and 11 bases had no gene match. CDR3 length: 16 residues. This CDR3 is CSATSAGGLTENIQYF. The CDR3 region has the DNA TGCAGTGCTACATCAGCGGGAGGGCTTACTGAAAACATTCAGTACTTC.

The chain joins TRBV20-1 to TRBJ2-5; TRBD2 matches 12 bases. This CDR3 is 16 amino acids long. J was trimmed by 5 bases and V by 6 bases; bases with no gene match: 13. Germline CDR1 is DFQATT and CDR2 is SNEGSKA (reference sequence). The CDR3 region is CSASGASGRAVETQYF. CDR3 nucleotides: TGCAGTGCCTCCGGGGCTAGCGGGAGGGCCGTGGAGACCCAGTACTTC.

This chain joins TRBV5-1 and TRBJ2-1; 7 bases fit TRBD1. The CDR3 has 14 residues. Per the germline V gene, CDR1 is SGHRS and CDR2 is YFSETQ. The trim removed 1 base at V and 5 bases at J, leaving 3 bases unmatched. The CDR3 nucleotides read TGCGCCAGCAGCTTGTCCGGGACAGACAATGAGCAGTTCTTC. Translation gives CASSLSGTDNEQFF.

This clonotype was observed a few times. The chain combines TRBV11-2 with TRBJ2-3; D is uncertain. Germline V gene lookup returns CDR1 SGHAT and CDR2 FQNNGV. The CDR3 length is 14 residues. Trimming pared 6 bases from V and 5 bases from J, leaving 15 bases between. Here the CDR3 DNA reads TGTGCCAGCAGGATAGACGGGTTGAGAGATACGCAGTATTTT. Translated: CASRIDGLRDTQYF.

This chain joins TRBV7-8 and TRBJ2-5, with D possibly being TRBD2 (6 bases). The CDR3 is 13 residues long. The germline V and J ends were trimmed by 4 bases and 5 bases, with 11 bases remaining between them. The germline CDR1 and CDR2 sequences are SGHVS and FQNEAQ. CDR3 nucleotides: TGTGCCAGCAGCTCTTGGGGGAGGGAGACCCAGTACTTC. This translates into CASSSWGRETQYF.

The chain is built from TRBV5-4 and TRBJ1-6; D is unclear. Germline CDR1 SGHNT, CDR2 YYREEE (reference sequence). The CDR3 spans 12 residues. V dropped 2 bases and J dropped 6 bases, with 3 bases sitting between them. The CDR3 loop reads CASSLLNSPLHF. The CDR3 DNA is TGTGCCAGCAGCTTACTTAATTCACCCCTCCACTTT.

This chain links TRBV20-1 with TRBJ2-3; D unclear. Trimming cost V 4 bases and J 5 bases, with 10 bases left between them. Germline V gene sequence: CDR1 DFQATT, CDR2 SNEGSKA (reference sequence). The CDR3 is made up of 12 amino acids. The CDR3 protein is CSATTDGDTQYF. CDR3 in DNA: TGCAGTGCTACCACGGACGGAGATACGCAGTATTTT.

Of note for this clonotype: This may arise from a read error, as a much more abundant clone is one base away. CDR3 DNA sequence: TGTGCCAACATTAACGGGGTGGAGAGCGAGCAGTACTTC. Translating gives CANINGVESEQYF. The J gene is TRBJ2-7, the V gene TRBV6-2 or TRBV6-3, with a possible D match to TRBD2 (5 bases). Trimming took 10 bases from V and 6 from J, leaving 19 bases between them. Germline V CDR1 and CDR2: MNHEY, SVGEGT. The CDR3 covers 13 residues.

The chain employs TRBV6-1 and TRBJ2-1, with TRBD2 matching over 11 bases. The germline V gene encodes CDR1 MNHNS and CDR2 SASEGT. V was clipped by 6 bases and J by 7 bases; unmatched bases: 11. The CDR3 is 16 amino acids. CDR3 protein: CASSTPLAGGKNEQFF. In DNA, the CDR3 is TGTGCCAGCAGCACACCCCTAGCGGGGGGTAAAAATGAGCAGTTCTTC.

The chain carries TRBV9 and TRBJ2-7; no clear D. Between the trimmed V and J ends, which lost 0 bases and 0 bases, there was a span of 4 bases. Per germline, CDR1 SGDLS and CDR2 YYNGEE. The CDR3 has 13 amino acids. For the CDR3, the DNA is TGTGCCAGCAGCGTAGGAGCCTCCTACGAGCAGTACTTC. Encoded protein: CASSVGASYEQYF.

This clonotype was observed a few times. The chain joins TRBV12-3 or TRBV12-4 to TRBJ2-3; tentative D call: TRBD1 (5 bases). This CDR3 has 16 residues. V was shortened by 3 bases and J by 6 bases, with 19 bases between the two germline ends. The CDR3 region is CASSFPGEQARDTQYF. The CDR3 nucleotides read TGTGCCAGCAGTTTCCCCGGAGAACAGGCTCGGGATACGCAGTATTTT.

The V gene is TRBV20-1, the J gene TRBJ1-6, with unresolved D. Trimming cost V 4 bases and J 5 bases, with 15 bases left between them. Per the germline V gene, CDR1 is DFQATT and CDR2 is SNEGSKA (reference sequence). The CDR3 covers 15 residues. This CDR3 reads CSATWDARDNSPLHF. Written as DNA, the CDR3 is TGCAGTGCTACGTGGGATGCGCGGGATAATTCACCCCTCCACTTT.

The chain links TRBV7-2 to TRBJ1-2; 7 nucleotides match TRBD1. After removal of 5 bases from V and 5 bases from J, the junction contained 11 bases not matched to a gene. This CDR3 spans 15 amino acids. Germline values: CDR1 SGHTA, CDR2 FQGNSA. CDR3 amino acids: CASSPGIGGAYGYTF. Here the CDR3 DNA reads TGTGCCAGCAGCCCGGGTATAGGGGGCGCTTATGGCTACACCTTC. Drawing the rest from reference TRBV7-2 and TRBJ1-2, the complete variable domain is GAGVSQSPSNKVTEKGKDVELRCDPISGHTALYWYRQSLGQGLEFLIYFQGNSAPDKSGLPSDRFSAERTGGSVSTLTIQRTQQEDSAVYLCASSPGIGGAYGYTFGSGTRLTVV.

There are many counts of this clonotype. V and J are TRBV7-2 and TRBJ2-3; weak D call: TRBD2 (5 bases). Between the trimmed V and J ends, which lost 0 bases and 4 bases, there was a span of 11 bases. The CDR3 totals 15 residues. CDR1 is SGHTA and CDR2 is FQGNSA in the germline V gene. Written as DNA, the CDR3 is TGTGCCAGCAGCTTAGCGCCGGGGTCTTCAGATACGCAGTATTTT. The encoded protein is CASSLAPGSSDTQYF.

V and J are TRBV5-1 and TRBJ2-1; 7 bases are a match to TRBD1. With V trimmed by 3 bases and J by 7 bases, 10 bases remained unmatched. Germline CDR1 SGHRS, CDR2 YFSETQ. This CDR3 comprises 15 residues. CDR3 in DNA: TGCGCCAGCAGCTCCCGACAGGGTATATGGAATGAGCAGTTCTTC. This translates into CASSSRQGIWNEQFF.

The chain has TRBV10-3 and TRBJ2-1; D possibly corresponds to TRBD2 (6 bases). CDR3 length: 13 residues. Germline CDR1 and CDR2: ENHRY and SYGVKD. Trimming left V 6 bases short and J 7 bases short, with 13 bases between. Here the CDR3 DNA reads TGTGCCATCAGCGGGAGTGTTGGGAATGAGCAGTTCTTC. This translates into CAISGSVGNEQFF.

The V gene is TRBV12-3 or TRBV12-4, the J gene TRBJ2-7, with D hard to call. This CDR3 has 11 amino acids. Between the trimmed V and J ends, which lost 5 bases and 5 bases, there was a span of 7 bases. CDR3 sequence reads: CASSAYNEQYF. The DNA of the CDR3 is TGTGCCAGCAGTGCGTACAACGAGCAGTACTTC.

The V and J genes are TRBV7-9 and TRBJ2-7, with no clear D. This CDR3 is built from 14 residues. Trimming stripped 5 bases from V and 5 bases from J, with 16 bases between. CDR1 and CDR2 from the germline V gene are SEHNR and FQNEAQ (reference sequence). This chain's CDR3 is CASSPIIPTDEQYF. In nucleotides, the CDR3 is TGTGCCAGCAGCCCAATAATACCGACGGACGAGCAGTACTTC.

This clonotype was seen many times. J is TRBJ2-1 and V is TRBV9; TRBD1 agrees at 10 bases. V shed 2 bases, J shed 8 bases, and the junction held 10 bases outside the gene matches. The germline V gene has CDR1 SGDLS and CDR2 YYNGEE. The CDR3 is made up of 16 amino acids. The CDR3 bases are TGTGCCAGCAGCGTCACCTGGACAGGGGGAGGGTATGAGCAGTTCTTC. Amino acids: CASSVTWTGGGYEQFF.

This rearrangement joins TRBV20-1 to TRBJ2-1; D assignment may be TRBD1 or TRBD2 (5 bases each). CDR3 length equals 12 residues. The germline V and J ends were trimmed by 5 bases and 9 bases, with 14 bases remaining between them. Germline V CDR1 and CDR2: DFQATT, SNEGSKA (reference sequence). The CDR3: CSACRDDGEQFF. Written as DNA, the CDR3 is TGCAGTGCTTGCCGGGACGACGGTGAGCAGTTCTTC.

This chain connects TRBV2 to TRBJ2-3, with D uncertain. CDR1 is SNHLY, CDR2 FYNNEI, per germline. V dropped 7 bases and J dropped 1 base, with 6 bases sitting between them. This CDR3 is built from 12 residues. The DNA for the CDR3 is TGTGCCAGCACTGACCGCACAGATACGCAGTATTTT. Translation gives CASTDRTDTQYF.